Below, 16 T cell receptor beta chains from the same sample are listed, as sequenced in a study of cytomegalovirus exposure and HLA in healthy donors. Researchers ran the PCR with 60 Vbeta and 13 Jbeta primers. Measured with immunoSEQ multiplex PCR; TCRdb has only the in-frame clones, and not every one. The sample lists 150,000 or so clones, around 68% seen once, with 2.1% in the top ten. Sequencing input: PBMCs. Receptor source: a man aged 25-45 years in good health and CMV-seronegative.

In its sample, this clone was seen a few times. V is TRBV19 and J is TRBJ1-4, with a tentative D call TRBD1 (6 bases). The germline V gene has CDR1 LNHDA and CDR2 SQIVND (reference sequence). Trimming left V 8 bases short and J 8 bases short, with 12 bases between. The CDR3 spans 12 residues. The CDR3 region has the DNA TGTGCCAGTGCAGGGGCGCGGGAAAAACTGTTTTTT. Protein: CASAGAREKLFF.

The chain is built from TRBV19 and TRBJ1-6; D is undetermined. The CDR3 sequence is 15 residues long. Germline V gene data show CDR1 as LNHDA and CDR2 as SQIVND (reference sequence). V lost 7 bases, J lost 2 bases, and 12 bases lay in between. CDR3 sequence reads: CASKKGAAYNSPLHF. CDR3 nucleotide sequence: TGTGCCAGTAAAAAGGGAGCTGCCTATAATTCACCCCTCCACTTT.

This clone was observed once. The chain uses TRBV27 and TRBJ2-3; 14 nucleotides agree with TRBD2. The V and J ends lost 3 bases and 2 bases, in that order; junction bases with no gene match: 4. Germline CDR1 and CDR2: MNHEY and SMNVEV (reference sequence). This CDR3 contains 17 residues. The CDR3 DNA reads as TGTGCCAGCAGTTTGCCGGGACTAGCGGGGGACACAGATACGCAGTATTTT. Amino acids: CASSLPGLAGDTDTQYF.

V gene TRBV27 combines with J gene TRBJ2-1, with 11 bases fitting TRBD2. V dropped 6 bases and J dropped 4; count of bases not matched to a gene: 8. CDR1 MNHEY and CDR2 SMNVEV come from the germline V gene (reference sequence). This CDR3 is 16 amino acids long. The CDR3: CASRLSLAGAYNEQFF. The CDR3 DNA reads TGTGCCAGCAGGCTCTCACTAGCGGGGGCATACAATGAGCAGTTCTTC.

The rearrangement links TRBV19 to TRBJ2-7; 8 bases match TRBD1. V shed 5 bases and J 3 bases; nucleotides not matched to a gene: 9. This CDR3 contains 15 residues. In germline, CDR1 is LNHDA, CDR2 SQIVND (reference sequence). CDR3 nucleotide sequence: TGTGCCAGTAGTCTTGGAGGACAGGGAGGCTACGAGCAGTACTTC. Its protein product is CASSLGGQGGYEQYF.

Note on this clone: The junction shows a germline mismatch at one end, possibly a read error. This sequence joins TRBV27 and TRBJ1-6; D is ambiguous. This CDR3 is 14 amino acids long. The germline CDR1 and CDR2 sequences are MNHEY and SMNVEV (reference sequence). In DNA, the CDR3 is TGTGCCAGCAGCCCGGGGTCCTATAATTCACCCCTCAACTTT. Its translation: CASSPGSYNSPLNF.

This clone was recorded a few times. V is TRBV29-1 and J is TRBJ1-2; D may be TRBD1 (6 bases). CDR1 is SQVTM and CDR2 is ANQGSEA in the germline V gene. V was clipped by 7 bases and J by 6 bases, with 18 bases between them. There are 13 residues in the CDR3. As DNA, the CDR3 is TGCAGCGCGAAAAGACAGGTCAGAGATGGCTACACCTTC. It translates to CSAKRQVRDGYTF.

The chain links TRBV7-8 to TRBJ1-1; no definite D call. CDR1 is SGHVS, CDR2 FQNEAQ, per germline. CDR3 length equals 13 residues. Trimming took off 5 bases at V and 10 bases at J, with 17 bases between the two ends. The CDR3 loop is CASSREEVKGAFF. CDR3 coding DNA: TGTGCCAGCAGCAGAGAGGAGGTTAAAGGAGCTTTCTTT.

The chain joins TRBV19 to TRBJ2-3; D not resolved. This CDR3 has 13 residues. Germline-derived CDR1 and CDR2 are LNHDA and SQIVND (reference sequence). V was clipped by 7 bases and J by 3 bases, with 11 bases between them. The DNA of the CDR3 is TGTGCCAGTAACAGCCCCCGTACAGATACGCAGTATTTT. Its translation is CASNSPRTDTQYF.

The rearrangement joins TRBV7-9 to TRBJ2-7; no clear D. V gave up 5 bases and J gave up 7 bases, with 9 bases separating them. The CDR3 consists of 11 residues. The V gene's germline CDR1 is SEHNR and CDR2 FQNEAQ (reference sequence). The chain's CDR3 is CASSQFGEQYF. CDR3 in DNA: TGTGCCAGCAGCCAGTTCGGGGAGCAGTACTTC.

V usage is TRBV6-6 and J usage is TRBJ1-5; 7 bases are shared with TRBD1. This CDR3 region has 14 residues. V lost 4 bases and J lost 5; bases outside the gene matches: 5. The germline V gene encodes CDR1 MNHNY and CDR2 SVGAGI (reference sequence). CDR3 sequence reads: CASSSAGGHQPQHF. As DNA, the CDR3 is TGTGCCAGCAGTTCCGCAGGGGGACATCAGCCCCAGCATTTT.

The J gene is TRBJ1-1, the V gene TRBV10-3, with a weak D call TRBD1 (5 bases). The CDR3 totals 11 residues. Germline CDR1 and CDR2: ENHRY and SYGVKD. V lost 7 bases and J 5 bases, leaving 8 bases between the germline ends. The CDR3 loop reads CAINGGTEAFF. DNA for the CDR3: TGTGCCATCAACGGGGGGACTGAAGCTTTCTTT.

The table lists this clone with a count of one. The chain combines TRBV5-4 with TRBJ1-4; TRBD1 is a possible D gene (5 bases). Germline V gives CDR1 SGHNT, CDR2 YYREEE (reference sequence). Trimming removed 4 bases from V and 2 bases from J, with 9 bases in between. The CDR3 totals 14 residues. This chain's CDR3 is CASSQTATNEKLFF. In DNA form, the CDR3 reads TGTGCCAGCAGCCAGACAGCTACTAATGAAAAACTGTTTTTT.

The CDR3 spells CASSRAGGSYEQYF. DNA for the CDR3: TGTGCCAGTAGTAGGGCAGGGGGTTCCTACGAGCAGTACTTC. The chain is built from TRBV19 and TRBJ2-7, with 7 bases matching TRBD1. The CDR3 spans 14 residues. Germline CDR1 reads LNHDA; CDR2 reads SQIVND (reference sequence). Germline trimming cut 4 bases from V and 1 base from J; bases unmatched to any gene: 4.

The chain is built from TRBV27 and TRBJ2-7; a weak D match, TRBD2 (6 bases). V lost 5 bases, J lost 6 bases, and 14 bases lay in between. Germline loops: CDR1 MNHEY, CDR2 SMNVEV (reference sequence). The CDR3 consists of 13 residues. CDR3 in amino acids: CASSLESGSEQYF. As DNA, the CDR3 is TGTGCCAGCAGTCTGGAGTCCGGGAGCGAGCAGTACTTC.

The chain carries TRBV5-6 and TRBJ2-7; 10 bases agree with TRBD1. The V gene's germline CDR1 is SGHDT and CDR2 YYEEEE. The CDR3 totals 16 residues. V was clipped by 6 bases and J by 1 base; unmatched bases: 10. The CDR3 nucleotides are TGTGCCAGCAACCATCTGACAGGGGGCGCTTCCTACGAGCAGTACTTC. Translation: CASNHLTGGASYEQYF.